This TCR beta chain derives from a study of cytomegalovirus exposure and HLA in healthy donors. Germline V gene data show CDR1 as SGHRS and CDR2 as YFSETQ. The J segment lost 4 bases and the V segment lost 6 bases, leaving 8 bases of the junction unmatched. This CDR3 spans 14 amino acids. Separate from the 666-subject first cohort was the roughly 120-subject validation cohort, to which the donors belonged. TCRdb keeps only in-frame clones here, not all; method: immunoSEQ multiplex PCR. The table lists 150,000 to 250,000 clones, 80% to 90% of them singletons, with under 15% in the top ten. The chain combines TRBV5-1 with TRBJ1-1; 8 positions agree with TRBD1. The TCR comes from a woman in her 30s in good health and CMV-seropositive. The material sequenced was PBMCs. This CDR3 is CASTGGQGGTEAFF. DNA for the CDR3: TGCGCCAGCACCGGAGGACAGGGAGGCACTGAAGCTTTCTTT.